This T cell receptor beta chain derives from a study of cytotoxic CD8 clonotypes in ibrutinib-treated CLL. Data came from immunoSEQ multiplex PCR; TCRdb stores just in-frame clones and leaves some out. The sample lists 200,000 to 250,000 clones; more than 65% were seen once. The study's findings and limits: Among the clonotypes, public ones were uncommon and contracted or held stable on treatment. Clonality was elevated at ibrutinib response and had returned toward baseline at progression. Baseline clonality was higher than in age-matched healthy donors and moved in step with circulating CD8+ T-cell counts.

Worth noting for this clone: What it binds is unknown.

The sequences come from PBMCs, collected after 12 months of ibrutinib treatment. The sequence was collected from a human donor with chronic lymphocytic leukemia.

The CDR3, as DNA: TGTGCCAGCAGAGACCGGGACTCCCCTAGGGAGACCCAGTACTTC. It yields the protein CASRDRDSPRETQYF. The gene calls are TRBV2 and TRBJ2-5, with D perhaps TRBD2 (6 bases). This CDR3 region has 15 residues. The V gene lost 6 bases and the J gene lost 5 bases, with 19 bases spanning the gap. The germline V gene has CDR1 SNHLY and CDR2 FYNNEI.